This T cell receptor (beta chain) was profiled in a study of a mutant IDH1 vaccine in newly diagnosed glioma (dated by TCRdb to the early 2020s). At the level of the whole study: Vaccination started 4-6 weeks after radiotherapy alone, or was given together with temozolomide cycles in the groups whose treatment included chemotherapy. Of the roughly 32 patients who were treated, approximately 60% were male and approximately 40% were female, and the mean age was around 40 years. Prior to enrollment, patients had been given standard therapy consisting of radiotherapy alone, temozolomide alone, or radiochemotherapy with temozolomide, with the combination given to most patients. Visit V12 was the week-35 safety follow-up and visit V13 was the week-47 end of study. Six visits were used for peripheral blood collection: V03 (baseline), V05, V07, V10, V12 and V13. For exploratory analyses, around 23 treated patients had longitudinal TCRB deep sequencing done wherever samples were available. Study-level results and caveats: According to the authors, sample limitations meant that analyses of patient blood samples could not be reproduced. PBMC samples for TCRB deep sequencing were selected based on availability. Vaccine-induced immune responses across multiple MHC alleles were detected in around 92% of patients. Pseudoprogression seemed to be unrelated to changes in the top peripheral T cell clonotypes found by TCRB sequencing.

The time point label here, explained by the study, means: week 35, safety follow-up. Every vaccine dose consisted of 300 ug of a 20-mer mutant IDH1 peptide in Montanide, administered subcutaneously together with topical imiquimod. Patients were given eight vaccinations, in weeks 1, 3, 5, 7, 11, 15, 19 and 23, which matched visits V03 through V10. The donors had newly diagnosed IDH1-mutant astrocytomas of WHO grade 3 or 4 that showed loss of nuclear ATRX. The samples were drawn from NOA16, a multicentre, single-arm, open-label phase I trial in Germany that tested a mutant IDH1 peptide vaccine in humans for the first time. Genomic DNA for TCRB sequencing was isolated from EDTA blood with the DNeasy Blood and Tissue Kit. The library was generated by the immunoSEQ multiplex PCR assay. Following the manufacturer's protocol, the hsTCRB Kit was used to amplify rearranged TCR beta chain sequences. Sequencing of TCRB libraries was carried out on an Illumina MiSeq. The authors' pipeline ran thus. Demultiplexing, trimming and gene mapping were performed with the kit vendor's proprietary platform. TCRdb limited this immuneACCESS table to in-frame rearrangements with V and J called. A share of clones is missing; checked studies link under half to unresolved V genes, and the rest is unexplained. Clonal size and the V and J genes are those of that table, whereas D and trimming came from the DNA. The sample table shows about 56,000 clones, and roughly nine tenths are seen once. The ten largest clonotypes hold over 1.5% of the sample.

A word on this clone: Its antigen is not yet known. No much larger clone exists at a distance of one base, and base qualities are not known.

The germline V gene gives CDR1 as KGHSH and CDR2 as LQKENI. V is pared back by 3 bases and J by 0 bases, with 3 bases lying between the germline termini. From cysteine to phenylalanine, the CDR3 is 14 amino acids long. The only DNA kept is the CDR3, 42 bases in frame from the first base. The chain joins TRBV18 to TRBJ2-6, with no reliable assignment of the D segment. The sequencing here drew on PBMCs, taken from a glioma patient whose treatment included an IDH1 peptide vaccine. The sequence derives from a middle-aged man with glioma. Here is the DNA: TGTGCCAGCTCACCCACCTCTGGGGCCAACGTCCTGACTTTC. Its translation is CASSPTSGANVLTF.